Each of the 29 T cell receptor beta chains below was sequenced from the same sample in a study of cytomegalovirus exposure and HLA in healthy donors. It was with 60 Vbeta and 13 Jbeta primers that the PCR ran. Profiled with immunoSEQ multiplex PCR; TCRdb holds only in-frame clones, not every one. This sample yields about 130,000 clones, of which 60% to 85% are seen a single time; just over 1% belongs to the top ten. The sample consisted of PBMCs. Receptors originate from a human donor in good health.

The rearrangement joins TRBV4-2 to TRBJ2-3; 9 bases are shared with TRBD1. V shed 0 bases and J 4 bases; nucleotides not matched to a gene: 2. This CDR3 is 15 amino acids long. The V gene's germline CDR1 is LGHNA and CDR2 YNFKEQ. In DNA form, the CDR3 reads TGTGCCAGCAGCCAAGATGACAGGGGGTCAGATACGCAGTATTTT. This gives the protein CASSQDDRGSDTQYF.

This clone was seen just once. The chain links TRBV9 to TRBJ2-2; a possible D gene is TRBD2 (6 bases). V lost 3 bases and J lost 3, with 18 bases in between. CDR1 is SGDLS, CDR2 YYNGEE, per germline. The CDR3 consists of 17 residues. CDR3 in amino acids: CASSGSRDSGDTGELFF. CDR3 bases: TGTGCCAGCAGCGGTAGTAGGGATTCGGGAGACACCGGGGAGCTGTTTTTT.

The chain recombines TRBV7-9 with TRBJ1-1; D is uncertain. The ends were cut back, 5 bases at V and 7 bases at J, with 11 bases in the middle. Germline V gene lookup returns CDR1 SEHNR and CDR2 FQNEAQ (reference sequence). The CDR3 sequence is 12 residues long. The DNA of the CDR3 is TGTGCCAGCAGCCATGGCGGTGGTGAAGCTTTCTTT. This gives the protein CASSHGGGEAFF.

The CDR3 region is CASSLAPAPGAFF. The CDR3, as DNA: TGTGCCAGCAGCTTGGCGCCGGCCCCAGGGGCTTTCTTT. V is TRBV5-4 and J is TRBJ1-1; perhaps TRBD1 as D (5 bases). V lost 0 bases and J 11 bases, leaving 14 bases between the germline ends. Germline V gene data show CDR1 as SGHNT and CDR2 as YYREEE (reference sequence). This CDR3 contains 13 residues. Full variable domain (outside the CDR3, taken from reference TRBV5-4 and TRBJ1-1): ETGVTQSPTHLIKTRGQQVTLRCSSQSGHNTVSWYQQALGQGPQFIFQYYREEENGRGNFPPRFSGLQFPNYSSELNVNALELDDSALYLCASSLAPAPGAFFGQGTRLTVV.

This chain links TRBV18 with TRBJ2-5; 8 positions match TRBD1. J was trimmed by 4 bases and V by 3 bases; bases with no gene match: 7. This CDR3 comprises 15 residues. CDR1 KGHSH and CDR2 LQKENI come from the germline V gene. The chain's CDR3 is CASSPLTGAGETQYF. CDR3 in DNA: TGTGCCAGCTCACCCTTGACAGGGGCCGGAGAGACCCAGTACTTC.

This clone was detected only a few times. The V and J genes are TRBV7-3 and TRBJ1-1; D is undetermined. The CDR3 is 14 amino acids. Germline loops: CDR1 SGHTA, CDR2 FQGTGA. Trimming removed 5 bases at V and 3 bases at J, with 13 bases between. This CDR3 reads CASSPTGADTEAFF. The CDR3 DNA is TGTGCCAGCAGCCCCACCGGTGCGGACACTGAAGCTTTCTTT.

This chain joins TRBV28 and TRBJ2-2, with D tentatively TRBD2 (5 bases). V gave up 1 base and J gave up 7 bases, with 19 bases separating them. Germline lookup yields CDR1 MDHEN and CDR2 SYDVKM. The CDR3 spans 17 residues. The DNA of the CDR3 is TGTGCCAGCAGTTTATCACAGCGGTGGCGAGTATTCGGGGAGCTGTTTTTT. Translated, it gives CASSLSQRWRVFGELFF.

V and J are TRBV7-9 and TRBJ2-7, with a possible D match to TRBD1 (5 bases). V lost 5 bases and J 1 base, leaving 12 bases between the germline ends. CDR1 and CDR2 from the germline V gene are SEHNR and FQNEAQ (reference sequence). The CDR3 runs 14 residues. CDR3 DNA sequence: TGTGCCAGCAGCATCAGACAGACATCCTACGAGCAGTACTTC. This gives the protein CASSIRQTSYEQYF.

For the CDR3, the DNA is TGTGCCAGTAGTATACGGTTGGGCACCTGGGATGAAAAACTGTTTTTT. Its translation is CASSIRLGTWDEKLFF. The V call is TRBV19, the J call TRBJ1-4; D is unclear. The germline CDR1 and CDR2 sequences are LNHDA and SQIVND (reference sequence). The CDR3 runs 16 residues. V dropped 2 bases and J dropped 6 bases, with 16 bases sitting between them.

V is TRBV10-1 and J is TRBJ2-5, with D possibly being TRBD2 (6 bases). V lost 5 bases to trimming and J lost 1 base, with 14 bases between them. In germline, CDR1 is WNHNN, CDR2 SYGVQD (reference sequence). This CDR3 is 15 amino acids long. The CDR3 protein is CASSTSREIQETQYF. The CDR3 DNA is TGCGCCAGCAGTACGAGCCGGGAGATCCAAGAGACCCAGTACTTC.

CDR3 sequence: CASSASGTGVEKLFF. CDR3 DNA sequence: TGCGCCAGCAGCGCCTCCGGGACAGGGGTCGAAAAACTGTTTTTT. The V gene is TRBV5-1, the J gene TRBJ1-4; TRBD1 matches at 10 bases. Trimming removed 4 bases from V and 8 bases from J; junction bases left unmatched: 8. The CDR3 runs 15 residues. Germline V lookup: CDR1 SGHRS, CDR2 YFSETQ.

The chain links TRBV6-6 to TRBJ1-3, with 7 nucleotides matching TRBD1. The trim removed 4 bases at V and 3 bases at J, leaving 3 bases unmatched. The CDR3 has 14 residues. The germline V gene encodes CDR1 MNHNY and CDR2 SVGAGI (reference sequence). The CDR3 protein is CASSSDRVGNTIYF. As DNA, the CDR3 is TGTGCCAGCAGTTCTGACAGGGTTGGAAACACCATATATTTT.

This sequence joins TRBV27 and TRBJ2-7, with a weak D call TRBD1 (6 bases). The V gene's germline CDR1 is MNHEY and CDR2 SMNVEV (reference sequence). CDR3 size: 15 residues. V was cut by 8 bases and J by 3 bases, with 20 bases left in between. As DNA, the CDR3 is TGTGCCAGCGCTTTACAGGGCCCATCTCACTACGAGCAGTACTTC. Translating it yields CASALQGPSHYEQYF.

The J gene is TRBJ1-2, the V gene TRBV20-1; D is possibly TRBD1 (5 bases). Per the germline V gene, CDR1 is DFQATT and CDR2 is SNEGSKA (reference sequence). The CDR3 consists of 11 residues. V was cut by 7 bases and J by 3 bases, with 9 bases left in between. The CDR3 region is CSGTGDYGYTF. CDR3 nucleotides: TGCAGTGGAACAGGAGACTATGGCTACACCTTC.

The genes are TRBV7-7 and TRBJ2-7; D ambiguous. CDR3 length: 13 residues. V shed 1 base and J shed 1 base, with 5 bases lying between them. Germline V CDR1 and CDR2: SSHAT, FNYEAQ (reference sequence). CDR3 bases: TGTGCCAGCAGCTTAGGACTTTCCTACGAGCAGTACTTC. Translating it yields CASSLGLSYEQYF.

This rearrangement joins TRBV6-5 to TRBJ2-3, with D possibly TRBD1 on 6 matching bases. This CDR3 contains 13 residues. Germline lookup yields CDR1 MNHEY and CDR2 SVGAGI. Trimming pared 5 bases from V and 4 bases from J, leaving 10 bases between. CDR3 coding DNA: TGTGCCAGCAGTGAACAGGGTGCAGATACGCAGTATTTT. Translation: CASSEQGADTQYF.

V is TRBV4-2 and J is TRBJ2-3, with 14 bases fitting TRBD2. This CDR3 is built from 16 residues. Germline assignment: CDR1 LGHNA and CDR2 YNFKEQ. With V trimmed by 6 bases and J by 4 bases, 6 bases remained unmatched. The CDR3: CASSPRTSGGSDTQYF. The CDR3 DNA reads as TGTGCCAGCAGTCCGAGGACTAGCGGGGGGTCAGATACGCAGTATTTT.

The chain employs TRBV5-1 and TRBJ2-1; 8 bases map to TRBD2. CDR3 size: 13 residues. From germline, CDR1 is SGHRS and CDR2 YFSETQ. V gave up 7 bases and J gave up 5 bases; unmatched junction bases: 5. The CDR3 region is CASGAGGNNEQFF. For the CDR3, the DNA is TGCGCCAGCGGGGCGGGGGGAAACAATGAGCAGTTCTTC.

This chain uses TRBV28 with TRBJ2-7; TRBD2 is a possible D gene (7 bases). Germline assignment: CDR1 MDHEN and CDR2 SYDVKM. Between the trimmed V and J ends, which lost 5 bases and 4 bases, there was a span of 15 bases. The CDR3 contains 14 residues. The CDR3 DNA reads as TGTGCCAGCAGTATCCGGGGGGCTGGGTACGAGCAGTACTTC. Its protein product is CASSIRGAGYEQYF.

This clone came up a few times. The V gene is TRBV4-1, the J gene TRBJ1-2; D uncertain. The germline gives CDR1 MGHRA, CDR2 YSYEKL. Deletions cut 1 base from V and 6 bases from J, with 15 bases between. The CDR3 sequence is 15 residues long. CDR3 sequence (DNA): TGCGCCAGCAGCCAAGCCCCCCTCTACGGGGATGGCTACACCTTC. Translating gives CASSQAPLYGDGYTF.

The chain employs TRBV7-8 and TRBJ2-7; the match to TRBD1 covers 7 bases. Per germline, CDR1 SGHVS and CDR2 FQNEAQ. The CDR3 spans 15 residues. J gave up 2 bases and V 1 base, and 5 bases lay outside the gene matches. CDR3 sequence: CASSLDRGYTYEQYF. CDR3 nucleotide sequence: TGTGCCAGCAGCTTAGACAGGGGTTATACCTACGAGCAGTACTTC.

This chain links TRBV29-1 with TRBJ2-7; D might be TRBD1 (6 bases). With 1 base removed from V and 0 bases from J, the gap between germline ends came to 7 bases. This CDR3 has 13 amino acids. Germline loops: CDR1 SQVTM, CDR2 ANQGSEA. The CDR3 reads CSVEGGRSYEQYF. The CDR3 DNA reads TGCAGCGTTGAAGGGGGGCGCTCCTACGAGCAGTACTTC.

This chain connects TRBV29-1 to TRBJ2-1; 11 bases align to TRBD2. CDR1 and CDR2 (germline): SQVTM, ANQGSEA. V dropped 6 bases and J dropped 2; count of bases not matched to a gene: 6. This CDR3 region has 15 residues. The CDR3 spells CSVSRTSGPYNEQFF. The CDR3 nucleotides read TGCAGCGTCAGCAGGACTAGCGGGCCCTACAATGAGCAGTTCTTC.

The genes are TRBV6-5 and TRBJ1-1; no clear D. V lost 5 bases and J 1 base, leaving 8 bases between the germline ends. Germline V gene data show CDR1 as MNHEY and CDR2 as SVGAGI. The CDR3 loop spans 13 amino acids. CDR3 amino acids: CASSVRQNTEAFF. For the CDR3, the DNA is TGTGCCAGCAGTGTTCGACAGAACACTGAAGCTTTCTTT.

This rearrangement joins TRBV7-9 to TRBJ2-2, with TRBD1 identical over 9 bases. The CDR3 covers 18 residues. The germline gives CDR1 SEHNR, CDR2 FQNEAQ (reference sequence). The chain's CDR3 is CSCDPGQGTVSDTGELFF. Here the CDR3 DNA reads TGTTCCTGTGACCCGGGACAGGGAACGGTATCGGACACCGGGGAGCTGTTTTTT.

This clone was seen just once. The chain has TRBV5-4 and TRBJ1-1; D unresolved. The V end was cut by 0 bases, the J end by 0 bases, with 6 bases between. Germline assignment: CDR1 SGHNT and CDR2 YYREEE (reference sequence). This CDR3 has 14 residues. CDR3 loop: CASSLDPVNTEAFF. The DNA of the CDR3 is TGTGCCAGCAGCTTGGACCCGGTGAACACTGAAGCTTTCTTT.

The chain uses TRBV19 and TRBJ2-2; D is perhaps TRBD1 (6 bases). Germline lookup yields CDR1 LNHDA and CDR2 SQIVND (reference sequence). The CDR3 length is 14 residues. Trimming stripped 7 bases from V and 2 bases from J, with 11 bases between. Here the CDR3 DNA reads TGTGCCAGTACCCTGGGACATAACACCGGGGAGCTGTTTTTT. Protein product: CASTLGHNTGELFF.

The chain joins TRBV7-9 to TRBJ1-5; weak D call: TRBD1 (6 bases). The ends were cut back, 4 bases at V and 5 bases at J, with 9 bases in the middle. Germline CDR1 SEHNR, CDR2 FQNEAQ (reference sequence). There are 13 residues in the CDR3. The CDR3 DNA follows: TGTGCCAGCAGCTCAGGACAGTATCAGCCCCAGCATTTT. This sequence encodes CASSSGQYQPQHF. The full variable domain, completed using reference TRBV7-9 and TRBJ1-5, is DTGVSQNPRHKITKRGQNVTFRCDPISEHNRLYWYRQTLGQGPEFLTYFQNEAQLEKSRLLSDRFSAERPKGSFSTLEIQRTEQGDSAMYLCASSSGQYQPQHFGDGTRLSIL.

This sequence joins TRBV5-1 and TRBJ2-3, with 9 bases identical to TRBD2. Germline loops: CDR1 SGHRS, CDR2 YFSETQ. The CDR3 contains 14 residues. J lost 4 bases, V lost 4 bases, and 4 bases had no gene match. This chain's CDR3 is CASSTGTSPDTQYF. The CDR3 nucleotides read TGCGCCAGCAGCACCGGGACTAGCCCAGATACGCAGTATTTT.